Below, one T cell receptor (beta chain) is given with its context. CDR3 length equals 17 residues. V lost 5 bases and J 0 bases, leaving 14 bases between the germline ends. Germline CDR1 reads SGHTA; CDR2 reads FQGTGA. This sample was included in a study of T cell changes during pregnancy in multiple sclerosis. Data came from immunoSEQ multiplex PCR; TCRdb stores just in-frame clones and leaves some out. The table includes about 36,000 clones, 92% detected once. This receptor was identified in a female donor with multiple sclerosis, enrolled in a pregnancy study. The chain is built from TRBV7-3 and TRBJ1-6; weak D call: TRBD1 (5 bases). This specimen consisted of CD4+ T cells from peripheral blood mononuclear cells, obtained after pregnancy. The CDR3 here is CASSPEGDFSYNSPLHF. Here the CDR3 DNA reads TGTGCCAGCAGCCCTGAAGGGGACTTCTCCTATAATTCACCCCTCCACTTT.